One and the same sample provided the 13 T cell receptor beta chains below, sequenced in a study of cytomegalovirus exposure and HLA in healthy donors. PCR amplification relied on 60 Vbeta primers (plus 13 Jbeta primers). Data came from immunoSEQ multiplex PCR; TCRdb stores just in-frame clones and leaves some out. The table has around 190,000 clones, 60% to 85% seen once. The sample taken for sequencing was PBMCs. The receptor set was obtained from a woman under 30 in good health and CMV-seronegative.

This chain joins TRBV10-3 and TRBJ1-1, with 8 bases matching TRBD1. Per germline, CDR1 ENHRY and CDR2 SYGVKD. The CDR3 length is 13 residues. Trimming removed 10 bases from V and 1 base from J; junction bases left unmatched: 5. CDR3 sequence reads: CATTGVANTEAFF. In DNA, the CDR3 is TGTGCCACGACAGGGGTGGCGAACACTGAAGCTTTCTTT.

This clone occurred once. The chain uses TRBV5-6 and TRBJ1-1, with D perhaps TRBD1 (6 bases). Trimming pared 4 bases from V and 0 bases from J, leaving 10 bases between. The germline V gene encodes CDR1 SGHDT and CDR2 YYEEEE. This CDR3 has 14 residues. The CDR3 region is CASSPQGLNTEAFF. As DNA, the CDR3 is TGTGCCAGCAGCCCCCAGGGGTTGAACACTGAAGCTTTCTTT. The full variable domain, completed using reference TRBV5-6 and TRBJ1-1, is DAGVTQSPTHLIKTRGQQVTLRCSPKSGHDTVSWYQQALGQGPQFIFQYYEEEERQRGNFPDRFSGHQFPNYSSELNVNALLLGDSALYLCASSPQGLNTEAFFGQGTRLTVV.

The V and J genes are TRBV4-1 and TRBJ2-7; TRBD1 matches at 7 bases. V lost 4 bases and J lost 0; bases outside the gene matches: 15. Germline V CDR1 and CDR2: MGHRA, YSYEKL. The CDR3 is 18 amino acids. CDR3 DNA sequence: TGCGCCAGCAGCCGAACCAACCGACAGGGTCGAATCTCCTACGAGCAGTACTTC. Its translation is CASSRTNRQGRISYEQYF.

This chain links TRBV4-2 with TRBJ2-7, with 12 bases lining up with TRBD2. The germline CDR1 and CDR2 sequences are LGHNA and YNFKEQ. CDR3 length: 16 amino acids. The trim removed 7 bases at V and 0 bases at J, leaving 7 bases unmatched. Here the CDR3 DNA reads TGTGCCAGCAAGACTAGCGGGGGCCAAAACTCCTACGAGCAGTACTTC. Protein sequence: CASKTSGGQNSYEQYF.

The V call is TRBV5-6, the J call TRBJ1-1; unclear D gene. Germline V lookup: CDR1 SGHDT, CDR2 YYEEEE. The CDR3 spans 12 residues. The V end lost 0 bases, the J end lost 7 bases, and 7 bases lay between the germline ends. The CDR3 protein is CASSLAYGEAFF. CDR3 nucleotides: TGTGCCAGCAGCTTGGCCTATGGTGAAGCTTTCTTT.

The chain has TRBV5-6 and TRBJ2-7; maybe TRBD2 (6 bases). The CDR3 has 14 residues. Trimming stripped 1 base from V and 3 bases from J, with 11 bases between. Germline V gene sequence: CDR1 SGHDT, CDR2 YYEEEE. CDR3 protein: CASSLLQDYYEQYF. In DNA form, the CDR3 reads TGTGCCAGCAGCTTGCTGCAGGACTACTACGAGCAGTACTTC. The full variable domain, completed using reference TRBV5-6 and TRBJ2-7, is DAGVTQSPTHLIKTRGQQVTLRCSPKSGHDTVSWYQQALGQGPQFIFQYYEEEERQRGNFPDRFSGHQFPNYSSELNVNALLLGDSALYLCASSLLQDYYEQYFGPGTRLTVT.

This rearrangement joins TRBV29-1 to TRBJ1-1; tentatively, D is TRBD1 (5 bases). Trimming stripped 0 bases from V and 1 base from J, with 12 bases between. The CDR3 consists of 15 residues. Germline values: CDR1 SQVTM, CDR2 ANQGSEA. The CDR3 DNA sequence: TGCAGCGTTGAAGATCAGTCCGGGGGGAACACTGAAGCTTTCTTT. Translating it yields CSVEDQSGGNTEAFF.

This clone has just a few counts. The chain couples TRBV9 to TRBJ2-7; 10 positions match TRBD2. V lost 0 bases to trimming and J lost 5 bases; unmatched junction nucleotides: 8. This CDR3 has 16 amino acids. Germline V lookup: CDR1 SGDLS, CDR2 YYNGEE. The CDR3 sequence is CASSVVGAGGPDEQYF. CDR3 bases: TGTGCCAGCAGCGTAGTTGGAGCGGGGGGGCCGGACGAGCAGTACTTC.

The chain joins TRBV11-2 to TRBJ2-5, with D tentatively TRBD2 (6 bases). The CDR3 contains 16 residues. Trimming removed 3 bases at V and 0 bases at J, with 14 bases between. Per germline, CDR1 SGHAT and CDR2 FQNNGV. CDR3 sequence (DNA): TGTGCCAGCAGCTTTCAGGGACTTCAAGACCAAGAGACCCAGTACTTC. Its protein is CASSFQGLQDQETQYF.

CDR3 residues: CASSGIPGNIYNEQFF. CDR3 bases: TGTGCCAGCAGCGGCATTCCCGGGAATATTTACAATGAGCAGTTCTTC. The chain joins TRBV9 to TRBJ2-1; D is possibly TRBD2 (5 bases). Germline CDR1 reads SGDLS; CDR2 reads YYNGEE. Trimming cost V 3 bases and J 4 bases, with 17 bases left between them. This CDR3 contains 16 residues. Filled out from reference TRBV9 and TRBJ2-1, the complete variable domain reads DSGVTQTPKHLITATGQRVTLRCSPRSGDLSVYWYQQSLDQGLQFLIQYYNGEERAKGNILERFSAQQFPDLHSELNLSSLELGDSALYFCASSGIPGNIYNEQFFGPGTRLTVL.

V usage is TRBV14 and J usage is TRBJ2-7; maybe TRBD1 (6 bases). This CDR3 region has 12 residues. The germline gives CDR1 SGHDN, CDR2 FVKESK. V was clipped by 5 bases and J by 7 bases, with 12 bases between them. The CDR3 sequence: CASSTAGEEQYF. The DNA for the CDR3 is TGTGCCAGCAGCACCGCAGGGGAAGAGCAGTACTTC. Based on the CDR3 plus reference TRBV14 and TRBJ2-7, the full variable domain is EAGVTQFPSHSVIEKGQTVTLRCDPISGHDNLYWYRRVMGKEIKFLLHFVKESKQDESGMPNNRFLAERTGGTYSTLKVQPAELEDSGVYFCASSTAGEEQYFGPGTRLTVT.

The rearrangement uses TRBV27 and TRBJ2-6, with D unresolved. The CDR3 runs to 16 residues. Per the germline V gene, CDR1 is MNHEY and CDR2 is SMNVEV (reference sequence). Trimming cost V 3 bases and J 2 bases, with 11 bases left between them. The CDR3 DNA reads as TGTGCCAGCAGTTTGGCGGCTCGAACTGGGGCCAACGTCCTGACTTTC. Protein: CASSLAARTGANVLTF.

The chain joins TRBV11-2 to TRBJ2-1, with 11 bases aligning to TRBD2. CDR3 length equals 15 residues. Germline assignment: CDR1 SGHAT and CDR2 FQNNGV. V was pared by 5 bases and J by 4 bases, with 4 bases of the junction left unmatched. Written as DNA, the CDR3 is TGTGCCAGCAGCACGGGACTAGCGGTATACAATGAGCAGTTCTTC. It yields the protein CASSTGLAVYNEQFF.